The present T cell receptor (beta chain) was sequenced within a study of cytomegalovirus exposure and HLA in healthy donors. General observations from the study: Despite most TCR sequences being rare, some public TCRs occurred in many donors. Previous analysis showed most TCR beta V segments were productive about 87% or about 30% of the time.

This clone was recorded a few times. Its antigen is unknown. V gave up 3 bases and J gave up 5 bases, with 7 bases separating them. Germline V gives CDR1 KGHSH, CDR2 LQKENI. This CDR3 region has 13 residues. In the PCR, 60 Vbeta and 13 Jbeta primers were used. Profiling relied on immunoSEQ multiplex PCR, and the TCRdb table lists in-frame clones only, not all of them. The table lists about 210,000 clones, around 83% of them singletons. The gene calls are TRBV18 and TRBJ2-2; D may be TRBD2 (6 bases). The receptor was derived from a woman in her 50s in good health and CMV-seropositive. Specimen: PBMCs. In nucleotides, the CDR3 is TGTGCCAGCTCACCGGCGGGGACCGGGGAGCTGTTTTTT. This gives the protein CASSPAGTGELFF.